These T cell receptor beta chains were read from a single sample in a study of radiation and T cells in renal cell carcinoma. The assay was immunoSEQ multiplex PCR, and TCRdb's table has in-frame clones only and misses some. Found here are approximately 140,000 clones, roughly 90% of them singletons; the top ten hold 3.5% to 5%. The starting material was blood, obtained from a patient whose treatment included radiotherapy and nephrectomy. Receptors originate from a woman aged 70-85 years with renal cell carcinoma. CDR3s include the opening cysteine and the closing phenylalanine or tryptophan. A D gene is named only where the DNA matches it firmly. Size is stated for part of the rows, as once, few or many counts, or as a class when the clone is expanded.

NA NA TRBJ2-1 TRBV11-3 TGTGCCAGCAAGGGTCCCGGGGATGAGCAGTTCTTC CASKGPGDEQFF
once NA TRBJ1-1 TRBV18 TGTGCCAGCTCACGGTCGGGTCGTTCGGACACTGAAGCTTTCTTT CASSRSGRSDTEAFF
once NA TRBJ2-1 TRBV5-4 TGTGCCAGCAGCTTCGACAGATACAATGAGCAGTTCTTC CASSFDRYNEQFF
few NA TRBJ1-1 TRBV25-1 TGTGCCAGCAGGGAGACAGGTATAACTGAAGCTTTCTTT CASRETGITEAFF
NA TRBD1 TRBJ1-2 TRBV6-5 TGTGCCAGCAGCATCAGGGGGCATAGAGACTATGGCTACACCTTC CASSIRGHRDYGYTF
few NA TRBJ1-6 TRBV5-4 TGTGCCAGCTCCGCCGGGGCCGGTTCACCCCTCCACTTT CASSAGAGSPLHF
few NA TRBJ2-7 TRBV7-2 TGTGCCAGCAGCTGGGGCTTAAGGGGGGCGTACGAGCAGTACTTC CASSWGLRGAYEQYF
NA NA TRBJ2-4 TRBV6-1 TGTGCCAGCAGTGAAGCCCTAAAGGTGGCCAAAAACATTCAGTACTTC CASSEALKVAKNIQYF
NA NA TRBJ1-2 TRBV27 TGTGCCAGCAGTTCCAGCCTCCTACCCTTAGACTATGGCTACACCTTC CASSSSLLPLDYGYTF
NA NA TRBJ2-7 TRBV9 TGTGCCAGCAGCCCCCTGGGGAACGAGCAGTACTTC CASSPLGNEQYF
NA TRBD1 TRBJ2-6 TRBV30 TGTGCTTCAAGTCGGACAGGGAATAGTGGGGCCAACGTCCTGACTTTC CASSRTGNSGANVLTF
NA TRBD2 TRBJ2-1 TRBV9 TGTGCCAGCAGCGTAGATTCTAGCGGGGGGGCTTTCCCTTACAATGAGCAGTTCTTC CASSVDSSGGAFPYNEQFF
NA NA TRBJ1-2 TRBV5-6 TGTGCCAGCAGCTTGGGAGACACCTATGGCTACACCTTC CASSLGDTYGYTF
NA NA TRBJ2-7 TRBV28 TGTGCCAGCAGTTTAGAACAGCACAGCTCCTACGAGCAGTACTTC CASSLEQHSSYEQYF
NA NA TRBJ2-4 TRBV13 TGTGCCAGCAGCTTATTTTGGCAGGGAGAGAACATTCAGTACTTC CASSLFWQGENIQYF
NA TRBD2 TRBJ2-5 TRBV2 TGTGCCAGCAAGACGGGACTAGCGGGGGACCAAGAGACCCAGTACTTC CASKTGLAGDQETQYF
NA TRBD1 TRBJ2-7 TRBV4-2 TGTGCCAGCAGCCTCGGACAGGGGGCATACGAGCAGTACTTC CASSLGQGAYEQYF
few NA TRBJ1-4 TRBV9 TGTGCCAGCAGCTCCCGGACGAATGAAAAACTGTTTTTT CASSSRTNEKLFF
once TRBD1 TRBJ2-1 TRBV19 TGTGCCAGTAGCCAACAGGGGGGTTCCTACAATGAGCAGTTCTTC CASSQQGGSYNEQFF
NA NA TRBJ2-5 TRBV30 TGTGCCTGGAGCGTATCCCGTGGTGAGACCCAGTACTTC CAWSVSRGETQYF
NA NA TRBJ1-1 TRBV2 TGTGCCAGCACTCGGGCAGGGTCGAACACTGAAGCTTTCTTT CASTRAGSNTEAFF
NA NA TRBJ2-7 TRBV2 TGTGCCAGCAACACATTCTACGAGCAGTACTTC CASNTFYEQYF
NA NA TRBJ1-1 TRBV6-1 TGTGCCAGCAGGCCCGGGACGGTACTGAACACTGAAGCTTTCTTT CASRPGTVLNTEAFF
NA NA TRBJ2-5 TRBV6-5 TGTGCCAGCAGACCACAGGGAAGAGAGACCCAGTACTTC CASRPQGRETQYF
NA NA TRBJ1-2 TRBV27 TGTGCCAGCAGTTTCGGGGGAAGTAACTATGGCTACACCTTC CASSFGGSNYGYTF
NA TRBD1 TRBJ1-5 TRBV5-1 TGCGCCAGCAGCTCAGGAGGGGGCCGGGGACAGCCCCAGCATTTT CASSSGGGRGQPQHF
NA NA TRBJ1-1 TRBV27 TGTGCCAGCAGTTTCCACCGCGGTGAAGCTTTCTTT CASSFHRGEAFF
NA NA TRBJ1-1 TRBV5-8 TGTGCCAGCAGCTCAGCCTCAGGGATTTCTGAAGCTTTCTTT CASSSASGISEAFF